One sample yielded the 16 T cell receptor beta chains listed below, sequenced in a study of cytomegalovirus exposure and HLA in healthy donors. PCR amplification relied on 60 Vbeta primers (plus 13 Jbeta primers). Libraries were prepared by immunoSEQ multiplex PCR; TCRdb keeps only in-frame clonotypes and omits some of them. The top ten hold 1% to 1.5% of the sample, which has 180,000 or so clones, roughly 9.4% seen once. The material sequenced was PBMCs. All receptors come from a young woman in good health and CMV-seropositive.

V is TRBV19 and J is TRBJ2-7, with TRBD1 matching 8 bases. After removal of 6 bases from V and 7 bases from J, the junction contained 11 bases not matched to a gene. Germline V gene lookup returns CDR1 LNHDA and CDR2 SQIVND (reference sequence). The CDR3 length is 14 residues. DNA for the CDR3: TGTGCCAGTAGCTCGGGACAGGTGCCCTGGGAGCAGTACTTC. As protein: CASSSGQVPWEQYF.

The CDR3 sequence is CASSVGGHTQQYF. CDR3 nucleotide sequence: TGTGCCAGCAGCGTAGGAGGACATACTCAGCAGTACTTC. This chain connects TRBV9 to TRBJ2-7, with a possible D match to TRBD1 (5 bases). The CDR3 length is 13 residues. The germline gives CDR1 SGDLS, CDR2 YYNGEE. V was shortened by 0 bases and J by 8 bases, with 12 bases between the two germline ends. Full variable domain (remainder filled in from reference TRBV9 and TRBJ2-7): DSGVTQTPKHLITATGQRVTLRCSPRSGDLSVYWYQQSLDQGLQFLIQYYNGEERAKGNILERFSAQQFPDLHSELNLSSLELGDSALYFCASSVGGHTQQYFGPGTRLTVT.

V usage is TRBV6-6 and J usage is TRBJ1-3; TRBD1 is a possible D gene (6 bases). The CDR3 consists of 16 residues. Trimming removed 6 bases from V and 3 bases from J, with 18 bases in between. CDR1 and CDR2 from the germline V gene are MNHNY and SVGAGI (reference sequence). This chain's CDR3 is CASSYVQGSRGNTIYF. The CDR3 bases are TGTGCCAGCAGCTACGTACAGGGAAGTCGTGGAAACACCATATATTTT.

V is TRBV7-9 and J is TRBJ1-6; D unresolved. The ends were cut back, 2 bases at V and 6 bases at J, with 11 bases in the middle. This CDR3 comprises 15 residues. Germline V gene lookup returns CDR1 SEHNR and CDR2 FQNEAQ (reference sequence). The CDR3 DNA reads TGTGCCAGCAGCTTAAATCAACGGGGTAATTCACCCCTCCACTTT. Encoded protein: CASSLNQRGNSPLHF.

The gene calls are TRBV29-1 and TRBJ2-1, with 9 bases fitting TRBD2. Germline lookup yields CDR1 SQVTM and CDR2 ANQGSEA. The CDR3 consists of 14 residues. CDR3 sequence reads: CSSRWSGGYNEQFF. In DNA form, the CDR3 reads TGCAGTTCCCGGTGGAGCGGGGGGTACAATGAGCAGTTCTTC.

Note on this clone: The same CDR3 arises from other DNA sequences in this sample as well. The gene calls are TRBV6-5 and TRBJ1-1; D is undetermined. This CDR3 has 14 residues. Germline CDR1 MNHEY, CDR2 SVGAGI. Trimming removed 0 bases from V and 2 bases from J, with 7 bases in between. CDR3 residues: CASSYSGSNTEAFF. CDR3 DNA sequence: TGTGCCAGCAGTTACTCGGGCAGCAACACTGAAGCTTTCTTT.

The CDR3 loop is CASSPAGLETQYF. The CDR3 DNA is TGTGCCAGCTCACCAGCAGGGCTAGAGACCCAGTACTTC. This chain joins TRBV18 and TRBJ2-5; possibly TRBD1 for D (5 bases). CDR3 length: 13 amino acids. Looked up from germline, CDR1 is KGHSH and CDR2 is LQKENI. Trimming removed 2 bases at V and 4 bases at J, with 8 bases between.

This clone came up a few times. The chain links TRBV10-2 to TRBJ1-4; D remains ambiguous. V was cut by 2 bases and J by 6 bases, with 7 bases left in between. CDR1 and CDR2 (germline): WSHSY, SAAADI. CDR3 size: 13 residues. The CDR3 is CASSETLHEKLFF. Here the CDR3 DNA reads TGCGCCAGCAGTGAGACACTACATGAAAAACTGTTTTTT.

The CDR3 sequence is CASGDRFSGNTIYF. In nucleotides, the CDR3 is TGTGCCAGCGGAGACAGGTTCTCTGGAAACACCATATATTTT. The chain joins TRBV9 to TRBJ1-3; D may be TRBD1 (6 bases). The CDR3 has 14 residues. CDR1 is SGDLS, CDR2 YYNGEE, per germline. V dropped 7 bases and J dropped 0 bases, with 11 bases sitting between them.

This clone occurred a few times. This chain joins TRBV7-2 and TRBJ1-5; 7 positions match TRBD1. The J segment lost 7 bases and the V segment lost 5 bases, leaving 5 bases of the junction unmatched. There are 13 residues in the CDR3. Germline loops: CDR1 SGHTA, CDR2 FQGNSA. The CDR3 DNA is TGTGCCAGCAGCGCTCCAGGGGGGCAGCCCCAGCATTTT. Encoded protein: CASSAPGGQPQHF.

In this sample, this clone turned up many times. This chain uses TRBV6-5 with TRBJ1-1; 9 bases map to TRBD1. V shed 6 bases, J shed 4 bases, and the junction held 3 bases outside the gene matches. The V gene's germline CDR1 is MNHEY and CDR2 SVGAGI. The CDR3 loop spans 13 amino acids. CDR3 DNA sequence: TGTGCCAGCAGGAAACAGGGGGCCACTGAAGCTTTCTTT. Its translation is CASRKQGATEAFF.

This clone was detected only a few times. The rearrangement links TRBV5-1 to TRBJ1-1, with no clear D. The CDR3 covers 12 residues. Trimming removed 4 bases from V and 5 bases from J, with 9 bases in between. The germline gives CDR1 SGHRS, CDR2 YFSETQ. The CDR3 reads CASSARGTEAFF. The CDR3 DNA follows: TGCGCCAGCAGCGCCCGAGGTACTGAAGCTTTCTTT.

This clone has only a few counts. The gene calls are TRBV7-2 and TRBJ1-5; 12 nucleotides line up with TRBD1. Germline CDR1 SGHTA, CDR2 FQGNSA. The length of the CDR3 is 15 residues. Trimming took 4 bases from V and 4 from J; bases not matched to a gene: 2. In DNA form, the CDR3 reads TGTGCCAGCAGCTGGGACAGGGGGCGGAATCAGCCCCAGCATTTT. Protein product: CASSWDRGRNQPQHF.

The chain combines TRBV18 with TRBJ2-5; no definite D call. Trimming stripped 3 bases from V and 5 bases from J, with 16 bases between. CDR3 length: 15 residues. CDR1 is KGHSH, CDR2 LQKENI, per germline. CDR3 sequence (DNA): TGTGCCAGCTCACCGCAATTTGGAGTGCCGGAGACCCAGTACTTC. Protein product: CASSPQFGVPETQYF.

This chain connects TRBV7-9 to TRBJ1-1; no clear D gene. This CDR3 spans 15 amino acids. Germline-derived CDR1 and CDR2 are SEHNR and FQNEAQ (reference sequence). Trimming removed 5 bases from V and 3 bases from J, with 16 bases in between. CDR3 sequence (DNA): TGTGCCAGCAGCAGCTCACAGATGCGCGACACTGAAGCTTTCTTT. The encoded protein is CASSSSQMRDTEAFF.

This clone has more than one count but fewer than ten. The gene calls are TRBV9 and TRBJ2-3; 7 nucleotides line up with TRBD1. The CDR3 has 14 residues. V was pared by 2 bases and J by 2 bases, with 2 bases of the junction left unmatched. Germline values: CDR1 SGDLS, CDR2 YYNGEE. CDR3 amino acids: CASSVRGLTDTQYF. For the CDR3, the DNA is TGTGCCAGCAGCGTGAGGGGGCTCACAGATACGCAGTATTTT.